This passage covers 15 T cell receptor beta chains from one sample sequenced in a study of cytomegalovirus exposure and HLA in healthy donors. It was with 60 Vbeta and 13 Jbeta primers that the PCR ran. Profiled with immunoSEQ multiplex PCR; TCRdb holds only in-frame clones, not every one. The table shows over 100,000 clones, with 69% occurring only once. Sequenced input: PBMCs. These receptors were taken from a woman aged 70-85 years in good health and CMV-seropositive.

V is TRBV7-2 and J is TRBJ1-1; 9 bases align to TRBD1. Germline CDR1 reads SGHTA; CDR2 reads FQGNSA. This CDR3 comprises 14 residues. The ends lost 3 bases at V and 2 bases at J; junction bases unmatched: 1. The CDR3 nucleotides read TGTGCCAGCAGCTTTACAGGGGGCAACACTGAAGCTTTCTTT. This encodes CASSFTGGNTEAFF.

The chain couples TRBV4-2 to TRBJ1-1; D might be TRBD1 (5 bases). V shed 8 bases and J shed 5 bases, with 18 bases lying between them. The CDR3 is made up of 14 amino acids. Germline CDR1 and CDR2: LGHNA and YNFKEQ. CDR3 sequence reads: CASLKGVEGTEAFF. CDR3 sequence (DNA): TGTGCCAGCTTGAAAGGGGTCGAAGGGACTGAAGCTTTCTTT.

The CDR3 DNA sequence: TGTGCCAGGACAGGGCGGAATTCACCCCTCCACTTT. This encodes CARTGRNSPLHF. This sequence joins TRBV2 and TRBJ1-6, with 7 bases aligning to TRBD1. V dropped 9 bases and J dropped 7; count of bases not matched to a gene: 3. Germline loops: CDR1 SNHLY, CDR2 FYNNEI. The CDR3 runs 12 residues.

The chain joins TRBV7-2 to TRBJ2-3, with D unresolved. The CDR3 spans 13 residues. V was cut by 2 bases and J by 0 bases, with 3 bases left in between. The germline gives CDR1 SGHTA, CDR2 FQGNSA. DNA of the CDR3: TGTGCCAGCAGCTTACCTAGCACAGATACGCAGTATTTT. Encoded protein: CASSLPSTDTQYF.

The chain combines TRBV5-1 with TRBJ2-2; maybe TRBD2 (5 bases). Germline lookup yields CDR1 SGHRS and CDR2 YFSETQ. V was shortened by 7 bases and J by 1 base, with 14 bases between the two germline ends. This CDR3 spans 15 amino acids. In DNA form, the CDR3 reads TGCGCCAGCCGGAGTACCGCGGGGAACACCGGGGAGCTGTTTTTT. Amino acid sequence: CASRSTAGNTGELFF.

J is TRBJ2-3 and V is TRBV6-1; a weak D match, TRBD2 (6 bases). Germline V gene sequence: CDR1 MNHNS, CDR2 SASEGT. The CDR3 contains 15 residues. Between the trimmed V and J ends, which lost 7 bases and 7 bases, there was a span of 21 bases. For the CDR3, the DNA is TGTGCCAGCAACGGAGGGGCGACCACAGAGAATACGCAGTATTTT. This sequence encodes CASNGGATTENTQYF.

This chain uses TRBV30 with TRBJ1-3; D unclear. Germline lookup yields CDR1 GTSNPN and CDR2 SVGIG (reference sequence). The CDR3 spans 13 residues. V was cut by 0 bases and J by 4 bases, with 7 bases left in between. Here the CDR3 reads CAWSVLLGNTIYF. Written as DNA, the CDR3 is TGTGCCTGGAGTGTACTACTAGGAAACACCATATATTTT.

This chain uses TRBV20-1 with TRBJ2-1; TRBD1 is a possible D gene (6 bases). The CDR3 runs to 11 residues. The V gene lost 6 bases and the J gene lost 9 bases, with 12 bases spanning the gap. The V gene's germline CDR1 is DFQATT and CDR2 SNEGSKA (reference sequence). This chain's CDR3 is CSARGPTEQFF. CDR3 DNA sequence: TGCAGTGCCAGGGGCCCAACTGAGCAGTTCTTC.

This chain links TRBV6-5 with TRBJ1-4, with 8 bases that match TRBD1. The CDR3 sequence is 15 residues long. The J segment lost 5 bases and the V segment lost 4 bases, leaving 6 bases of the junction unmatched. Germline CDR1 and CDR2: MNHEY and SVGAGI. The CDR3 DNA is TGTGCCAGCAGTTCTCTCCGGGACAGGAATGAAAAACTGTTTTTT. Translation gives CASSSLRDRNEKLFF.

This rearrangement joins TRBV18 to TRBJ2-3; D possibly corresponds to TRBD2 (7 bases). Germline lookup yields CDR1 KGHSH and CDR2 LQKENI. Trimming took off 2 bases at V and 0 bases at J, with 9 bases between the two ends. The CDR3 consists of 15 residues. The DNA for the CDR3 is TGTGCCAGCTCACCATCGGGGGGCAGCACAGATACGCAGTATTTT. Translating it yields CASSPSGGSTDTQYF.

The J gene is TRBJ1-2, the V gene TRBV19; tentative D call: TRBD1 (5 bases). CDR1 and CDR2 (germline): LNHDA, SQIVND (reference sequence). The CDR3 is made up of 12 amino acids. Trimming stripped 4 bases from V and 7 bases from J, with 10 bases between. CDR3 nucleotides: TGTGCCAGTAGTACAGGGATCAGTGGCTACACCTTC. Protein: CASSTGISGYTF.

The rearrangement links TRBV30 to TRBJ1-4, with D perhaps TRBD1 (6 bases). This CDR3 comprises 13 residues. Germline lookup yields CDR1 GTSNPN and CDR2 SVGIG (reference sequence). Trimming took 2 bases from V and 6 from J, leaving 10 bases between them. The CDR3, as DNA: TGTGCCTGGAGTACAGGGAGCTATGAAAAACTGTTTTTT. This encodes CAWSTGSYEKLFF. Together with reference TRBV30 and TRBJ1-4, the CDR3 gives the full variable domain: SQTIHQWPATLVQPVGSPLSLECTVEGTSNPNLYWYRQAAGRGLQLLFYSVGIGQISSEVPQNLSASRPQDRQFILSSKKLLLSDSGFYLCAWSTGSYEKLFFGSGTQLSVL.

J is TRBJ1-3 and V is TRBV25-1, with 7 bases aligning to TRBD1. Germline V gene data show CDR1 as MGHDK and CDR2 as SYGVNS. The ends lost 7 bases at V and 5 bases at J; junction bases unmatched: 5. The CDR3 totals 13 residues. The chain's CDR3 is CASTEGQRNTIYF. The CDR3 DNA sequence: TGTGCCAGCACCGAGGGACAGCGAAACACCATATATTTT.

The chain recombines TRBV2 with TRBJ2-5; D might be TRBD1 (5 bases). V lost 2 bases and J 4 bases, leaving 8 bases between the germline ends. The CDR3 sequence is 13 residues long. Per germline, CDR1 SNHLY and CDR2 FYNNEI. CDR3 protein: CASSEFRAETQYF. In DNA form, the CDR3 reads TGTGCCAGCAGTGAATTCAGGGCAGAGACCCAGTACTTC.

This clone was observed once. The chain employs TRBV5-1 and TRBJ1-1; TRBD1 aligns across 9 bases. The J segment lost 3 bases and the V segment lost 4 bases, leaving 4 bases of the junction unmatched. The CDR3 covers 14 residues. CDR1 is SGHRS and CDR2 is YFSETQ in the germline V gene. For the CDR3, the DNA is TGCGCCAGCAGCCCGGACAGGGGTGACACTGAAGCTTTCTTT. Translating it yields CASSPDRGDTEAFF.